The 3 T cell receptor beta chains below all came from one sample that was sequenced in a study of blood T cells in healthy people across ages. Next came a second PCR, run for roughly 6 to 11 cycles, which used a sample-barcoded 5' primer along with a J-beta primer mix. TCRdb reprocessed the 5' RACE reads via MiXCR and lists one record per CDR3 protein. The sample includes around 900,000 distinct CDR3 sequences, 29% seen only once; the top ten take 15% to 20%. Source material: blood. The receptors were sampled from an elderly woman in good health.

This clonotype was counted between two and nine times. This sequence joins TRBV6-2 or TRBV6-3 and TRBJ1-1, with D perhaps TRBD1 (5 bases). The CDR3 totals 14 residues. Trimming stripped 2 bases from V and 5 bases from J, with 12 bases between. The germline V gene has CDR1 MNHEY and CDR2 SVGEGT. CDR3 sequence (DNA): TGTGCCAGCAGTTACGTCAGGGTAGGGACTGAAGCTTTCTTT. This encodes CASSYVRVGTEAFF.

The table lists this clonotype with many counts. The chain is built from TRBV7-9 and TRBJ2-5; D possibly uses TRBD1 or TRBD2 (5 bases each). From germline, CDR1 is SEHNR and CDR2 FQNEAQ (reference sequence). The V gene lost 2 bases and the J gene lost 2 bases, with 12 bases spanning the gap. The CDR3 has 15 amino acids. The DNA of the CDR3 is TGTGCCAGCAGCTTAACAGGAGCGGAACAAGAGACCCAGTACTTC. Its protein is CASSLTGAEQETQYF.

This clonotype turned up a few times. A junction end diverges from the germline sequence, so it may reflect a read error. V and J are TRBV4-2 and TRBJ1-4, with a weak D call TRBD1 (5 bases). Germline CDR1 reads LGHNA; CDR2 reads YNFKEQ. The CDR3 has 17 residues. The CDR3: CASSQDPGQPTNEKRFF. The CDR3 DNA reads TGTGCCAGCAGCCAAGATCCGGGGCAGCCAACTAATGAAAAACGGTTTTTT.